What follows are 13 T cell receptor beta chains derived from one specimen sequenced in a study of OX40 agonist ivuxolimab in advanced cancers. Assay used: immunoSEQ multiplex PCR; TCRdb lists only in-frame clones, some missing. Among 40,000 to 45,000 clones listed, 91% were seen once. Here the sequenced sample was CD4+ or CD8+ T cells sorted from blood, taken in a trial of the OX40 agonist ivuxolimab. The receptors derive from an adult with an advanced solid tumor such as melanoma, head and neck, liver or kidney cancer.

The rearrangement uses TRBV19 and TRBJ2-2; 10 nucleotides line up with TRBD2. The CDR3 runs 16 residues. Germline CDR1 is LNHDA and CDR2 is SQIVND (reference sequence). V shed 4 bases, J shed 2 bases, and the junction held 4 bases outside the gene matches. CDR3 loop: CASSSSSGRNTGELFF. The CDR3 region has the DNA TGTGCCAGTAGTAGCTCTAGCGGGAGAAACACCGGGGAGCTGTTTTTT.

The chain couples TRBV7-9 to TRBJ2-7; TRBD1 is a possible D gene (6 bases). Per the germline V gene, CDR1 is SEHNR and CDR2 is FQNEAQ (reference sequence). V lost 1 base and J 2 bases, leaving 6 bases between the germline ends. The CDR3 consists of 13 residues. The CDR3 DNA is TGTGCCAGCAGCTTAGACAGGGCCTACGAGCAGTACTTC. This sequence encodes CASSLDRAYEQYF.

V usage is TRBV28 and J usage is TRBJ2-7; D not certain. The CDR3 extends over 12 amino acids. Deletions cut 3 bases from V and 2 bases from J, with 5 bases between. CDR1 is MDHEN and CDR2 is SYDVKM in the germline V gene. CDR3 in amino acids: CASSFSTYEQYF. CDR3 nucleotide sequence: TGTGCCAGCAGTTTTTCCACCTACGAGCAGTACTTC.

V and J are TRBV5-4 and TRBJ1-3; D is uncertain. With the DNA end fitting TRBJ2-2 better, the J assignment may be wrong. CDR1 and CDR2 (germline): SGHNT, YYREEE (reference sequence). This CDR3 spans 14 amino acids. The CDR3 sequence is CASSLKPFTGELFF. The CDR3 bases are TGTGCCAGCAGCTTGAAACCATTCACCGGGGAGCTGTTTTTT.

This rearrangement joins TRBV4-3 to TRBJ2-7, with TRBD2 matching 12 bases. The V gene's germline CDR1 is LGHNA and CDR2 YSLEER. The CDR3 spans 14 residues. Trimming at V came to 6 bases and at J to 3 bases, leaving 3 bases not matched to a gene. CDR3 region: CASSSTSGSYEQYF. The CDR3 DNA is TGCGCCAGCAGTTCGACTAGCGGGAGCTACGAGCAGTACTTC.

This chain connects TRBV27 to TRBJ1-4; TRBD1 aligns across 8 bases. The ends lost 6 bases at V and 0 bases at J; junction bases unmatched: 6. This CDR3 is built from 16 residues. From germline, CDR1 is MNHEY and CDR2 SMNVEV (reference sequence). The CDR3 is CASSPYRGATNEKLFF. As DNA, the CDR3 is TGTGCCAGCAGCCCCTACAGGGGGGCAACTAATGAAAAACTGTTTTTT.

The rearrangement joins TRBV7-2 to TRBJ2-1; 11 bases align to TRBD2. The CDR3 has 18 residues. From germline, CDR1 is SGHTA and CDR2 FQGNSA. Losses at the gene ends were 8 bases for V and 6 bases for J; bases not matched to a gene: 18. The CDR3 spells CASHGGRGTSGSSNEQFF. The DNA for the CDR3 is TGTGCCAGCCACGGGGGCAGGGGGACTAGCGGTTCGAGCAATGAGCAGTTCTTC. Filled out from reference TRBV7-2 and TRBJ2-1, the complete variable domain reads GAGVSQSPSNKVTEKGKDVELRCDPISGHTALYWYRQSLGQGLEFLIYFQGNSAPDKSGLPSDRFSAERTGGSVSTLTIQRTQQEDSAVYLCASHGGRGTSGSSNEQFFGPGTRLTVL.

The genes are TRBV11-2 and TRBJ2-1, with D possibly being TRBD1 (5 bases). Germline CDR1 reads SGHAT; CDR2 reads FQNNGV. V was shortened by 1 base and J by 2 bases, with 12 bases between the two germline ends. The CDR3 is 16 amino acids. The chain's CDR3 is CASSLVGGAAYNEQFF. The CDR3 bases are TGTGCCAGCAGCTTAGTAGGTGGGGCCGCCTACAATGAGCAGTTCTTC.

J is TRBJ2-7 and V is TRBV7-9, with 8 nucleotides matching TRBD2. CDR1 is SEHNR and CDR2 is FQNEAQ in the germline V gene (reference sequence). V lost 7 bases to trimming and J lost 7 bases; unmatched junction nucleotides: 9. The CDR3 is 13 amino acids. The CDR3 loop is CASNTGGAGEQYF. The CDR3 region has the DNA TGTGCCAGCAATACGGGAGGGGCAGGGGAGCAGTACTTC. The variable domain in full, completed from reference TRBV7-9 and TRBJ2-7, reads DTGVSQNPRHKITKRGQNVTFRCDPISEHNRLYWYRQTLGQGPEFLTYFQNEAQLEKSRLLSDRFSAERPKGSFSTLEIQRTEQGDSAMYLCASNTGGAGEQYFGPGTRLTVT.

The chain combines TRBV4-2 with TRBJ2-7; 7 bases are shared with TRBD1. Germline V lookup: CDR1 LGHNA, CDR2 YNFKEQ. The CDR3 loop spans 15 amino acids. Trimming at V came to 2 bases and at J to 4 bases, leaving 8 bases not matched to a gene. The CDR3 is CASSQSGAGGYEQYF. In DNA, the CDR3 is TGTGCCAGCAGCCAATCCGGGGCAGGGGGTTACGAGCAGTACTTC.

The genes are TRBV28 and TRBJ2-5; D call uncertain. With the DNA end fitting TRBJ2-7 better, the J assignment may be wrong. CDR3 length equals 13 residues. The V gene's germline CDR1 is MDHEN and CDR2 SYDVKM. This CDR3 reads CASSHGISYEQYF. The CDR3, as DNA: TGTGCCAGCAGCCACGGAATCTCCTACGAGCAGTACTTC.

The chain couples TRBV9 to TRBJ2-1, with 8 bases aligning to TRBD2. Germline V gene sequence: CDR1 SGDLS, CDR2 YYNGEE. With V trimmed by 3 bases and J by 7 bases, 15 bases remained unmatched. There are 17 residues in the CDR3. The CDR3 region is CASSARGGAGASNEQFF. The CDR3 DNA is TGTGCCAGCAGCGCTAGGGGGGGAGCGGGAGCCTCAAATGAGCAGTTCTTC.

The genes are TRBV9 and TRBJ1-3; the D is unclear. The germline V gene has CDR1 SGDLS and CDR2 YYNGEE. The V end was cut by 4 bases, the J end by 0 bases, with 11 bases between. CDR3 length equals 15 residues. Here the CDR3 reads CASSPTGDSGNTIYF. The CDR3 DNA reads TGTGCCAGCAGCCCAACCGGGGACTCTGGAAACACCATATATTTT.